A selection of T cell receptor beta chains follows, all from one sample in a study of CD8 T cells in Susac syndrome. Each CDR3 protein is one row after TCRdb ran MiXCR on the immunoSEQ multiplex PCR reads. The sample has 150,000 to 200,000 distinct CDR3 sequences; around 94% are singletons. The sample was CD4+ T cells from PBMCs. These receptors were collected from a human donor with multiple sclerosis. Both conserved end residues are part of each CDR3. D genes are given only for firm matches. Some rows have no size entry. The others give once, few or many, or a class for an expanded clone.

d_call: NA
clone_size: NA
v_call: TRBV7-9
j_call: TRBJ1-1
cdr3_nt: TGTGCCAGCACCACGACCCAACTGAACACTGAAGCTTTCTTT
cdr3_aa: CASTTTQLNTEAFF

d_call: TRBD1
clone_size: NA
v_call: TRBV6-2/TRBV6-3
j_call: TRBJ2-7
cdr3_nt: TGTGCCAGCAGTTATTCGGGACAGGCAATCTACGAGCAGTACTTC
cdr3_aa: CASSYSGQAIYEQYF

d_call: TRBD1
clone_size: NA
v_call: TRBV10-3
j_call: TRBJ2-3
cdr3_nt: TGTGCCATCAGTGATTCGGGACAGGGGATAGATACGCAGTATTTT
cdr3_aa: CAISDSGQGIDTQYF

d_call: NA
clone_size: NA
v_call: TRBV2
j_call: TRBJ1-5
cdr3_nt: TGTGCCAGCATACGTTCGATGACAGGAGAAAATCAGCCCCAGCATTTT
cdr3_aa: CASIRSMTGENQPQHF

d_call: NA
clone_size: NA
v_call: TRBV11-2
j_call: TRBJ1-1
cdr3_nt: TGTGCCAGCAGCTTATTAGGGGCAGGAGCTTTCTTT
cdr3_aa: CASSLLGAGAFF

d_call: NA
clone_size: NA
v_call: TRBV5-1
j_call: TRBJ1-2
cdr3_nt: TGCGCCAGCAGCTTGGAGGGCGGTCTGGACTATGGCTACACCTTC
cdr3_aa: CASSLEGGLDYGYTF

d_call: NA
clone_size: NA
v_call: TRBV20-1
j_call: TRBJ1-1
cdr3_nt: TGCAGTGCGCCCCCACAGACTGAAGCTTTCTTT
cdr3_aa: CSAPPQTEAFF

d_call: NA
clone_size: NA
v_call: TRBV7-2
j_call: TRBJ2-6
cdr3_nt: TGTGCCAGCAGCATGACACAGGGCTCTGGGGCCAACGTCCTGACTTTC
cdr3_aa: CASSMTQGSGANVLTF

d_call: NA
clone_size: NA
v_call: TRBV6-2/TRBV6-3
j_call: TRBJ2-7
cdr3_nt: TGTGCCAGCAGTTACTCGAGGTTCTCCTACGAGCAGTACTTC
cdr3_aa: CASSYSRFSYEQYF

d_call: NA
clone_size: few
v_call: TRBV3-1
j_call: TRBJ2-1
cdr3_nt: TGTGCCAGCAGCCCCCTTGGGAGTTACAATGAGCAGTTCTTC
cdr3_aa: CASSPLGSYNEQFF

d_call: NA
clone_size: once
v_call: TRBV12-3/TRBV12-4
j_call: TRBJ2-1
cdr3_nt: TGTGCCAGCGTCGGAGAGGGCGGACACAACAATGAGCAGTTCTTC
cdr3_aa: CASVGEGGHNNEQFF

d_call: NA
clone_size: NA
v_call: TRBV6-2/TRBV6-3
j_call: TRBJ2-7
cdr3_nt: TGTGCCGGGCGGGACCCAGGCTCCTACGAGCAGTACTTC
cdr3_aa: CAGRDPGSYEQYF

d_call: TRBD1
clone_size: few
v_call: TRBV14
j_call: TRBJ2-5
cdr3_nt: TGTGCCAGCAGCCCGGACAGGGAAGAGACCCAGTACTTC
cdr3_aa: CASSPDREETQYF

d_call: TRBD2
clone_size: once
v_call: TRBV5-1
j_call: TRBJ2-7
cdr3_nt: TGCGCCAGCAGCTTGGCCCCGGGGGGAAAGGACGAGCAGTACTTC
cdr3_aa: CASSLAPGGKDEQYF

d_call: NA
clone_size: NA
v_call: TRBV4-1
j_call: TRBJ2-7
cdr3_nt: TGCGCCAGCAGCCAAGAATATGGGGGCCAGCGCGAGCAGTACTTC
cdr3_aa: CASSQEYGGQREQYF

d_call: NA
clone_size: NA
v_call: TRBV7-9
j_call: TRBJ2-7
cdr3_nt: TGTGCCAGCAGCTTAGTGGAGGGCCTCTACGAGCAGTACTTC
cdr3_aa: CASSLVEGLYEQYF

d_call: NA
clone_size: once
v_call: TRBV30
j_call: TRBJ1-5
cdr3_nt: TGTGCCTGGAGTGAAGGGGAGTGGTGGGGCAATCAGCCCCAGCATTTT
cdr3_aa: CAWSEGEWWGNQPQHF

d_call: TRBD2
clone_size: NA
v_call: TRBV6-5
j_call: TRBJ2-2
cdr3_nt: TGTGCCAGCAGTTCCCTCCCGGGACTAGCGGGAGGGCGCACCGGGGAGCTGTTTTTT
cdr3_aa: CASSSLPGLAGGRTGELFF

d_call: NA
clone_size: NA
v_call: TRBV30
j_call: TRBJ2-1
cdr3_nt: TGTGCCTGGAGTGGACAGCCTGATTCCTACAATGAGCAGTTCTTC
cdr3_aa: CAWSGQPDSYNEQFF

d_call: TRBD1
clone_size: NA
v_call: TRBV20-1
j_call: TRBJ1-2
cdr3_nt: TGCAGTGCGCCGACAGGGGACTATGGCTACACCTTC
cdr3_aa: CSAPTGDYGYTF

d_call: TRBD1
clone_size: NA
v_call: TRBV27
j_call: TRBJ2-7
cdr3_nt: TGTGCCAGCAGCTTTAGGCAGGGGGCTGGAGAGCAGTACTTC
cdr3_aa: CASSFRQGAGEQYF

d_call: NA
clone_size: NA
v_call: TRBV24-1
j_call: TRBJ1-5
cdr3_nt: TGTGCCACCAGTGATTCCAGGCCGGGGGGCAATCAGCCCCAGCATTTT
cdr3_aa: CATSDSRPGGNQPQHF

d_call: NA
clone_size: NA
v_call: TRBV3-1
j_call: TRBJ1-1
cdr3_nt: TGTGCCAGCAGCCTTCCCGGGGAGAACACTGAAGCTTTCTTT
cdr3_aa: CASSLPGENTEAFF

d_call: NA
clone_size: NA
v_call: TRBV13
j_call: TRBJ2-5
cdr3_nt: TGTGCCAGCAGCTTTAGGGGACTACAGGGGACCCAGTACTTC
cdr3_aa: CASSFRGLQGTQYF

d_call: TRBD1
clone_size: NA
v_call: TRBV29-1
j_call: TRBJ2-7
cdr3_nt: TGCAGCGCCACTTTTGGGACAGGGGTTTCCTACGAGCAGTACTTC
cdr3_aa: CSATFGTGVSYEQYF

d_call: TRBD2
clone_size: NA
v_call: TRBV29-1
j_call: TRBJ2-5
cdr3_nt: TGCAGCGGAGGGAGGGGCGAAGAGACCCAGTACTTC
cdr3_aa: CSGGRGEETQYF

d_call: TRBD2
clone_size: once
v_call: TRBV12-3/TRBV12-4
j_call: TRBJ2-3
cdr3_nt: TGTGCCAGCAGTTTGTCGTTGACTAGCGGGAGCACAGATACGCAGTATTTT
cdr3_aa: CASSLSLTSGSTDTQYF

d_call: NA
clone_size: NA
v_call: TRBV10-2
j_call: TRBJ2-7
cdr3_nt: TGCGCCAGCAGTGAGCCCAGGAACCACTACGAGCAGTACTTC
cdr3_aa: CASSEPRNHYEQYF

d_call: TRBD2
clone_size: NA
v_call: TRBV2
j_call: TRBJ2-7
cdr3_nt: TGTGCCAGCACGACTAGCGGGCAAAACGAGCAGTACTTC
cdr3_aa: CASTTSGQNEQYF

d_call: NA
clone_size: NA
v_call: TRBV7-2
j_call: TRBJ2-6
cdr3_nt: TGTGCCAGCAGCTTAGTATCTGGCTCTGGGGCCAACGTCCTGACTTTC
cdr3_aa: CASSLVSGSGANVLTF

d_call: TRBD2
clone_size: NA
v_call: TRBV5-4
j_call: TRBJ2-2
cdr3_nt: TGTGCCAGCAGCCCAACTAGCGGGAGGCAGAACACCGGGGAGCTGTTTTTT
cdr3_aa: CASSPTSGRQNTGELFF

d_call: NA
clone_size: NA
v_call: TRBV27
j_call: TRBJ2-1
cdr3_nt: TGTGCCAGCAGTTCACTCACTGTAATGGGGCTCTACAATGAGCAGTTCTTC
cdr3_aa: CASSSLTVMGLYNEQFF

d_call: TRBD1
clone_size: NA
v_call: TRBV4-3
j_call: TRBJ1-2
cdr3_nt: TGCGCCAGCAGCCAAGGGGGACAGGGGTCGTATGGCTACACCTTC
cdr3_aa: CASSQGGQGSYGYTF

d_call: TRBD2
clone_size: NA
v_call: TRBV20-1
j_call: TRBJ2-7
cdr3_nt: TGCAGTGCTTACCACGGGACTAGCGGGAGTGGGGCCTACGAGCAGTACTTC
cdr3_aa: CSAYHGTSGSGAYEQYF

d_call: NA
clone_size: once
v_call: TRBV5-1
j_call: TRBJ2-1
cdr3_nt: TGCGCCAGCAGCTTAGCGACCTACAATGAGCAGTTCTTC
cdr3_aa: CASSLATYNEQFF

d_call: TRBD2
clone_size: once
v_call: TRBV2
j_call: TRBJ2-2
cdr3_nt: TGTGCCAGCAGTGCTTGGCGGGAGCGGACCGGGGAGCTGTTTTTT
cdr3_aa: CASSAWRERTGELFF

d_call: TRBD2
clone_size: NA
v_call: TRBV25-1
j_call: TRBJ2-3
cdr3_nt: TGTGCCAGCAGTGTGGAAAGACTAGCGTGGGATACGCAGTATTTT
cdr3_aa: CASSVERLAWDTQYF

d_call: NA
clone_size: NA
v_call: TRBV28
j_call: TRBJ2-1
cdr3_nt: TGTGCCAGCAGTTTAACGGGAAGCTCCTACAATGAGCAGTTCTTC
cdr3_aa: CASSLTGSSYNEQFF

d_call: NA
clone_size: NA
v_call: TRBV24-1
j_call: TRBJ2-3
cdr3_nt: TGTGCCACCAGTGATGGGACTACAGATACGCAGTATTTT
cdr3_aa: CATSDGTTDTQYF

d_call: TRBD2
clone_size: NA
v_call: TRBV2
j_call: TRBJ2-2
cdr3_nt: TGTGCCAGCAGCGCCCTAGCGGGAGTTCACGGGGAGCTGTTTTTT
cdr3_aa: CASSALAGVHGELFF

d_call: TRBD2
clone_size: NA
v_call: TRBV7-8
j_call: TRBJ2-1
cdr3_nt: TGTGCCAGCAGCTGGGTTTCCGCTAGCGGGAGGTTTTCCTACAATGAGCAGTTCTTC
cdr3_aa: CASSWVSASGRFSYNEQFF

d_call: NA
clone_size: NA
v_call: TRBV27
j_call: TRBJ2-1
cdr3_nt: TGTGCCAGCAGTGCCCCACCGGGGCTGGGCCTGAGAGGGATCCGAACTAATGAGCAGTTCTTC
cdr3_aa: CASSAPPGLGLRGIRTNEQFF

d_call: NA
clone_size: NA
v_call: TRBV19
j_call: TRBJ1-2
cdr3_nt: TGTGCCACCTCGACTATCCGTGACTACACCTTC
cdr3_aa: CATSTIRDYTF

d_call: TRBD1
clone_size: NA
v_call: TRBV12-3/TRBV12-4
j_call: TRBJ2-6
cdr3_nt: TGTGCCAGCAGTCCTCAAATGGGACAGGGGGCTGGGGCCAACGTCCTGACTTTC
cdr3_aa: CASSPQMGQGAGANVLTF

d_call: TRBD1
clone_size: once
v_call: TRBV4-1
j_call: TRBJ1-2
cdr3_nt: TGCGCCAGCAGCCATTTAGACAGGGCGGACTATGGCTACACCTTC
cdr3_aa: CASSHLDRADYGYTF

d_call: NA
clone_size: NA
v_call: TRBV3-1
j_call: TRBJ2-5
cdr3_nt: TGTGCCAGCAGCCATGGACTATTCCAAGAGACCCAGTACTTC
cdr3_aa: CASSHGLFQETQYF

d_call: NA
clone_size: NA
v_call: TRBV20-1
j_call: TRBJ2-3
cdr3_nt: TGCAGTGCTAGTTTTTCGGCTAGCACAGATACGCAGTATTTT
cdr3_aa: CSASFSASTDTQYF

d_call: NA
clone_size: NA
v_call: TRBV3-1
j_call: TRBJ2-7
cdr3_nt: TGTGCCAGCAGCCAAGCCCCGGGACGACCCTACGAGCAGTACTTC
cdr3_aa: CASSQAPGRPYEQYF

d_call: NA
clone_size: once
v_call: TRBV4-1
j_call: TRBJ2-6
cdr3_nt: TGCGCCAGCAGCCAAGACAGCCGGGCCGTCCTGACTTTC
cdr3_aa: CASSQDSRAVLTF

d_call: NA
clone_size: NA
v_call: TRBV3-1
j_call: TRBJ2-2
cdr3_nt: TGTGCCAGCAGCCTGAGATCTTCAGGGGCCGGGGAGCTGTTTTTT
cdr3_aa: CASSLRSSGAGELFF